Shown below are 25 T cell receptor beta chains from a single sample sequenced in a study of beta chain features in type 1 diabetes. The authors reverse transcribed all of the isolated RNA, so sequencing captured expressed TCRB transcripts. Only in-frame clones appear in the TCRdb table, and some are missing; sequencing was by immunoSEQ multiplex PCR. Among approximately 150,000 clones, approximately 9.1% were seen once, and the ten largest hold over 2%. Material: central memory CD4+ T cells from blood. All receptors derive from a young woman in good health.

This clone turned up a few times. The J gene is TRBJ2-1, the V gene TRBV7-2; D might be TRBD2 (5 bases). V was cut by 8 bases and J by 7 bases, with 15 bases left in between. The CDR3 runs 13 residues. CDR1 is SGHTA, CDR2 FQGNSA, per germline. The CDR3 protein is CASARPGVNEQFF. Written as DNA, the CDR3 is TGTGCCAGCGCTCGACCCGGGGTAAATGAGCAGTTCTTC.

This clone occurred a few times. The rearrangement uses TRBV7-2 and TRBJ2-2; tentative D call: TRBD1 (6 bases). Per the germline V gene, CDR1 is SGHTA and CDR2 is FQGNSA. Trimming shortened V by 3 bases and J by 8 bases, and 10 bases separated the two germline ends. The CDR3 sequence is 13 residues long. CDR3 bases: TGTGCCAGCAGCTTGAAGGGGGAAGGGGAGCTGTTTTTT. It yields the protein CASSLKGEGELFF. The full variable domain, its missing parts supplied by reference TRBV7-2 and TRBJ2-2, is GAGVSQSPSNKVTEKGKDVELRCDPISGHTALYWYRQSLGQGLEFLIYFQGNSAPDKSGLPSDRFSAERTGGSVSTLTIQRTQQEDSAVYLCASSLKGEGELFFGEGSRLTVL.

This clone was observed a handful of times. The chain links TRBV29-1 to TRBJ1-2; weak D call: TRBD1 (5 bases). V was cut by 4 bases and J by 10 bases, with 13 bases left in between. The CDR3 is made up of 11 amino acids. Germline loops: CDR1 SQVTM, CDR2 ANQGSEA. The CDR3: CSVGDGGFYTF. The CDR3 DNA reads as TGCAGCGTTGGGGACGGGGGATTCTACACCTTC.

V usage is TRBV27 and J usage is TRBJ2-1, with TRBD2 matching 8 bases. CDR3 length: 16 amino acids. Germline V gives CDR1 MNHEY, CDR2 SMNVEV (reference sequence). V lost 6 bases to trimming and J lost 0 bases; unmatched junction nucleotides: 7. DNA of the CDR3: TGTGCCAGCAGCCACCTCGGGAGGGGCTCCTACAATGAGCAGTTCTTC. As protein: CASSHLGRGSYNEQFF.

The chain employs TRBV5-6 and TRBJ1-5; maybe TRBD1 (6 bases). The CDR3 is made up of 15 amino acids. CDR1 and CDR2 from the germline V gene are SGHDT and YYEEEE. V was clipped by 0 bases and J by 5 bases, with 12 bases between them. Here the CDR3 DNA reads TGTGCCAGCAGCTTGGGGCTACAGGGTTATCAGCCCCAGCATTTT. It is translated as CASSLGLQGYQPQHF. The entire variable domain, with the rest obtained from reference TRBV5-6 and TRBJ1-5, is as follows: DAGVTQSPTHLIKTRGQQVTLRCSPKSGHDTVSWYQQALGQGPQFIFQYYEEEERQRGNFPDRFSGHQFPNYSSELNVNALLLGDSALYLCASSLGLQGYQPQHFGDGTRLSIL.

In its sample, this clone was seen a few times. This rearrangement joins TRBV30 to TRBJ1-5; D not certain. The CDR3 covers 14 residues. The germline CDR1 and CDR2 sequences are GTSNPN and SVGIG (reference sequence). V was shortened by 0 bases and J by 4 bases, with 10 bases between the two germline ends. The CDR3 loop reads CAWSVQSGNQPQHF. The CDR3 nucleotides are TGTGCCTGGAGTGTCCAGTCGGGAAATCAGCCCCAGCATTTT.

This clone showed up just a few times. This rearrangement joins TRBV5-1 to TRBJ2-7, with D possibly matching TRBD1 (5 bases). CDR1 and CDR2 from the germline V gene are SGHRS and YFSETQ. The CDR3 extends over 14 amino acids. V lost 1 base, J lost 6 bases, and 14 bases lay in between. For the CDR3, the DNA is TGCGCCAGCAGCTTGTTGCTTACAGGAAGCGAGCAGTACTTC. Protein product: CASSLLLTGSEQYF. The whole variable domain, remainder taken from reference TRBV5-1 and TRBJ2-7, is KAGVTQTPRYLIKTRGQQVTLSCSPISGHRSVSWYQQTPGQGLQFLFEYFSETQRNKGNFPGRFSGRQFSNSRSEMNVSTLELGDSALYLCASSLLLTGSEQYFGPGTRLTVT.

The J gene is TRBJ1-5, the V gene TRBV14; D gene unclear. The CDR3 contains 14 residues. Germline values: CDR1 SGHDN, CDR2 FVKESK. V lost 1 base to trimming and J lost 2 bases, with 6 bases between them. This CDR3 reads CASSQGGGNQPQHF. For the CDR3, the DNA is TGTGCCAGCAGCCAAGGAGGCGGCAATCAGCCCCAGCATTTT.

The V call is TRBV6-6, the J call TRBJ2-7; 7 positions match TRBD2. This CDR3 region has 16 residues. Germline CDR1 and CDR2: MNHNY and SVGAGI (reference sequence). V lost 4 bases, J lost 2 bases, and 11 bases stayed unmatched. CDR3 loop: CASSLPPRDYAYEQYF. Written as DNA, the CDR3 is TGTGCCAGCAGTTTACCGCCACGGGACTATGCCTACGAGCAGTACTTC.

The J gene is TRBJ2-3, the V gene TRBV19; a weak D match, TRBD1 (5 bases). Germline-derived CDR1 and CDR2 are LNHDA and SQIVND (reference sequence). The CDR3 sequence is 14 residues long. V was trimmed by 5 bases and J by 1 base, leaving 10 bases between them. The CDR3 loop is CASSQGVGTDTQYF. The DNA for the CDR3 is TGTGCCAGTAGTCAGGGTGTGGGCACAGATACGCAGTATTTT.

V gene TRBV7-2 combines with J gene TRBJ1-6; 9 positions agree with TRBD1. V gave up 5 bases and J gave up 9 bases; unmatched junction bases: 8. Germline CDR1 reads SGHTA; CDR2 reads FQGNSA. The CDR3 contains 15 residues. CDR3 protein: CASSPGTGFGSPLHF. The CDR3 DNA reads as TGTGCCAGCAGCCCCGGGACAGGGTTCGGTTCACCCCTCCACTTT.

J is TRBJ1-5 and V is TRBV18, with 8 nucleotides matching TRBD1. V lost 4 bases to trimming and J lost 2 bases; unmatched junction nucleotides: 7. The CDR3 has 16 residues. The V gene's germline CDR1 is KGHSH and CDR2 LQKENI. CDR3 nucleotides: TGTGCCAGCTCACTTACCGACAGGGGAGGCAATCAGCCCCAGCATTTT. Its protein is CASSLTDRGGNQPQHF.

V usage is TRBV9 and J usage is TRBJ1-4; TRBD1 might be the D (5 bases). CDR3 length: 15 amino acids. Per germline, CDR1 SGDLS and CDR2 YYNGEE. Trimming stripped 0 bases from V and 0 bases from J, with 6 bases between. CDR3 sequence: CASSVATATNEKLFF. The CDR3 coding sequence is TGTGCCAGCAGCGTAGCGACAGCAACTAATGAAAAACTGTTTTTT.

As DNA, the CDR3 is TGTGCCAGCAGCTTAAAAATCGGCACTGAAGCTTTCTTT. Residues: CASSLKIGTEAFF. This chain links TRBV7-9 with TRBJ1-1; D ambiguous. Germline CDR1 is SEHNR and CDR2 is FQNEAQ (reference sequence). V was clipped by 2 bases and J by 4 bases, with 8 bases between them. This CDR3 has 13 amino acids.

The chain recombines TRBV10-3 with TRBJ2-5; 8 bases are shared with TRBD1. Per germline, CDR1 ENHRY and CDR2 SYGVKD. J gave up 6 bases and V 6 bases, and 9 bases lay outside the gene matches. This CDR3 spans 14 amino acids. The CDR3 coding sequence is TGTGCCATCAGGCCCGACAGGGGAGGTCAGACCCAGTACTTC. Amino acids: CAIRPDRGGQTQYF.

This clone was counted many times. The CDR3 sequence is CASSLQVGSGNTIYF. The DNA for the CDR3 is TGCGCCAGCAGCTTACAGGTCGGCTCTGGAAACACCATATATTTT. The V call is TRBV5-1, the J call TRBJ1-3; weak D call: TRBD1 (5 bases). Germline V gene sequence: CDR1 SGHRS, CDR2 YFSETQ. The CDR3 is made up of 15 amino acids. V shed 2 bases and J shed 0 bases, with 9 bases lying between them.

This clone was counted only a few times. The gene calls are TRBV4-3 and TRBJ2-1, with D possibly matching TRBD2 (6 bases). Germline CDR1 LGHNA, CDR2 YSLEER. Trimming removed 1 base from V and 4 bases from J, with 17 bases in between. The CDR3 spans 17 residues. The CDR3 spells CASSQGVVAGSYNEQFF. The CDR3 coding sequence is TGCGCCAGCAGCCAAGGAGTAGTGGCGGGGTCATACAATGAGCAGTTCTTC.

The V call is TRBV6-6, the J call TRBJ1-1, with D perhaps TRBD1 (6 bases). The V and J ends lost 5 bases and 10 bases respectively, with 14 bases between them. The CDR3 covers 12 residues. The germline V gene encodes CDR1 MNHNY and CDR2 SVGAGI (reference sequence). The CDR3 bases are TGTGCCAGCAGTCGGGACACTAGAGGAGCTTTCTTT. Protein sequence: CASSRDTRGAFF.

The chain joins TRBV7-2 to TRBJ1-5, with TRBD1 as a possible D gene (6 bases). CDR3 length: 13 amino acids. Germline V gives CDR1 SGHTA, CDR2 FQGNSA. V was cut by 5 bases and J by 7 bases, with 12 bases left in between. CDR3 region: CASSPGVGQPQHF. The CDR3 DNA sequence: TGTGCCAGCAGCCCAGGGGTCGGACAGCCCCAGCATTTT.

The table lists this clone with a few counts. V and J are TRBV5-1 and TRBJ2-7; 8 bases line up with TRBD1. This CDR3 region has 15 residues. Germline V gives CDR1 SGHRS, CDR2 YFSETQ. V dropped 0 bases and J dropped 6; count of bases not matched to a gene: 8. DNA of the CDR3: TGCGCCAGCAGCTTGGGAGACAGGGGAGTACGCGAGCAGTACTTC. It specifies CASSLGDRGVREQYF.

The rearrangement joins TRBV7-2 to TRBJ1-2; no reliable D call. Germline CDR1 and CDR2: SGHTA and FQGNSA. V dropped 3 bases and J dropped 5 bases, with 4 bases sitting between them. The length of the CDR3 is 11 residues. CDR3 in amino acids: CASSFFYGYTF. The CDR3 coding sequence is TGTGCCAGCAGCTTCTTTTATGGCTACACCTTC.

In this sample, this clone turned up a few times. V and J are TRBV18 and TRBJ1-2; 7 bases align to TRBD1. This CDR3 comprises 15 residues. Germline lookup yields CDR1 KGHSH and CDR2 LQKENI. The V and J ends lost 3 bases and 6 bases, in that order; junction bases with no gene match: 10. CDR3 DNA sequence: TGTGCCAGCTCACCCCAACAGGGGACCTCCGATGGCTACACCTTC. Its protein product is CASSPQQGTSDGYTF.

This clone was seen more than once but under ten times. The V and J genes are TRBV19 and TRBJ2-7; 12 positions match TRBD2. Trimming took 5 bases from V and 4 from J; bases not matched to a gene: 6. The CDR3 has 15 residues. The germline V gene encodes CDR1 LNHDA and CDR2 SQIVND (reference sequence). The CDR3 coding sequence is TGTGCCAGTAGTCCTCGGACTAGCGGGAATTACGAGCAGTACTTC. Encoded protein: CASSPRTSGNYEQYF.

There are a few counts of this clone. In DNA, the CDR3 is TGTGCCAGCAGCTTTCGGACAGGGTCTAACTATGGCTACACCTTC. Protein product: CASSFRTGSNYGYTF. The gene calls are TRBV7-8 and TRBJ1-2, with 8 bases that match TRBD1. J was trimmed by 0 bases and V by 3 bases; bases with no gene match: 3. Germline values: CDR1 SGHVS, CDR2 FQNEAQ. The length of the CDR3 is 15 residues.

This clone showed up just a few times. The rearrangement links TRBV12-5 to TRBJ1-3; D uncertain. The V and J ends lost 4 bases and 0 bases respectively, with 7 bases between them. This CDR3 comprises 14 residues. Germline-derived CDR1 and CDR2 are LGHNT and FRNRAP. The CDR3 here is CASGSGDSGNTIYF. In nucleotides, the CDR3 is TGTGCTAGTGGTTCGGGAGACTCTGGAAACACCATATATTTT.